The T cell receptor (delta chain) described here comes from a study of gamma-delta T cells after stem cell transplantation. The sample holds a few counts of this clone. Given a far larger clone just one base away, this is likely a sequencing read error. The same CDR3 also results from other DNA sequences found in this sample. TCRdb reanalysed the RT-PCR reads via CATT. The data hold about 2,000 delta-chain clones, with roughly 5.9% observed a single time. Germline V gene lookup returns CDR1 GEAIGNYY and CDR2 EKD. This CDR3 is 15 amino acids long. The sequencing sample was made of gamma-delta T cells. This sequence originates from a human donor. It is not recorded whose cells these are; they may come from a transplant donor. This rearrangement joins TRDV2 to TRDJ1; TRDD3 matches 9 bases. The chain's CDR3 is CACEGLGDISDKLIF. The CDR3 coding sequence is TGTGCCTGTGAGGGATTGGGGGATATCTCCGATAAACTTATCTTT.